One sample yielded the 3 T cell receptor beta chains listed below, sequenced in a study of T cells in Graves' hyperthyroidism and ophthalmopathy. TCR beta CDR3 sequences were amplified from RNA transcripts. When the TCR CDR3 underwent first-round RT-PCR, the HTBI primer set was used. TCRdb called the multiplex PCR reads again in MiXCR, with one record for every CDR3 protein. The sample records about 420,000 distinct CDR3 sequences, 15% to 19% being singletons. Material: blood. All receptors come from a woman between 18 and 30 years old with Graves' hyperthyroidism.

The rearrangement links TRBV28 to TRBJ2-7, with a possible D match to TRBD1 (6 bases). The CDR3 loop spans 14 amino acids. Between the trimmed V and J ends, which lost 3 bases and 3 bases, there was a span of 12 bases. Per the germline V gene, CDR1 is MDHEN and CDR2 is SYDVKM. The CDR3 nucleotides are TGTGCCAGCAGTTTTGGGGGCTCTCTCTACGAGCAGTACTTC. This gives the protein CASSFGGSLYEQYF.

The chain carries TRBV4-1 and TRBJ1-3; D is uncertain. The CDR3 spans 17 residues. CDR1 MGHRA and CDR2 YSYEKL come from the germline V gene. V gave up 3 bases and J gave up 0 bases, with 15 bases separating them. CDR3 in DNA: TGCGCCAGCAGCCACCTCCCGACGGGGAGCTCTGGAAACACCATATATTTT. Translated, it gives CASSHLPTGSSGNTIYF.

This clonotype was counted ten times or more. The V call is TRBV12-3 or TRBV12-4, the J call TRBJ1-5, with D perhaps TRBD1 (5 bases). The CDR3 consists of 17 residues. V gave up 5 bases and J gave up 4 bases, with 21 bases separating them. The CDR3 here is CASSNSRRGTENQPQHF. For the CDR3, the DNA is TGTGCCAGCAGTAACAGCCGTAGAGGGACCGAAAATCAGCCCCAGCATTTT.